The rows below give T cell receptor beta chains drawn from one sample of a study of post-analysis software for immune sequencing data. MiXCR, run by TCRdb on the PCR reads, gives a single entry per CDR3 protein. The table lists 600,000 to 700,000 distinct CDR3 sequences, about 60% of them singletons. The sequenced sample consisted of blood. These receptor sequences come from a girl aged 2-10 years with multiple sclerosis. Both conserved end residues are part of each CDR3. Fields, in order: V gene, D gene, J gene, clone size, CDR3 DNA, CDR3 protein. A D gene is named only where the DNA matches it firmly. Where a row states a size, it is once, few, many or the class of an expanded clone; other rows omit it.

TRBV12-3/TRBV12-4,TRBD1,TRBJ2-5,NA,TGTGCCAGCAGCCCCGGACAGGGTGGGAGTGGGACCCAGTACTTC,CASSPGQGGSGTQYF
TRBV29-1,NA,TRBJ2-3,NA,TGCAGCGTTGAGCACCGGGACGGTAGCACAGATACGCAGTATTTT,CSVEHRDGSTDTQYF
TRBV29-1,NA,TRBJ2-3,NA,TGCAGCGTGAGGAGGAGCACAGATACGCAGTATTTT,CSVRRSTDTQYF
TRBV6-6,TRBD1,TRBJ1-1,few,TGTGCCAGCAGGCACGAATTAACAGGGGGCACTGAAGCTTTCTTT,CASRHELTGGTEAFF
TRBV5-1,NA,TRBJ2-4,few,TGCGCCAGCAGCCCCCGGGACGGGCAGTGGGAGCAGTACTTC,CASSPRDGQWEQYF
TRBV7-2,NA,TRBJ1-1,NA,TGTGCCAGCAGCAACACGTGGGTAATGAACACTGAAGCTTTCTTT,CASSNTWVMNTEAFF
TRBV10-3,NA,TRBJ2-1,NA,TGTGCCATCAGTGAGTCCGGGGGGCTCATGTACAATGAGCAGTTCTTC,CAISESGGLMYNEQFF
TRBV6-6,NA,TRBJ2-3,few,TGTGCCAGCAGTTCCGTCAATCGGGCAGATACGCAGTATTTT,CASSSVNRADTQYF
TRBV6-6,NA,TRBJ1-1,NA,TGTGCCAGCAGTTACTCCTTCGACGGAGCGAACACTGAAGCTTTCTTT,CASSYSFDGANTEAFF
TRBV12-3/TRBV12-4,NA,TRBJ2-1,NA,TGTGCCAGCAATTTAGTGGCCCAGAAGCAGTTCTTC,CASNLVAQKQFF
TRBV7-9,TRBD1,TRBJ1-2,NA,TGTGCCAGCCCCCTAGAAGGGGGACAGGGGGAATCGAATGGCTACACCTTC,CASPLEGGQGESNGYTF
TRBV3-1,NA,TRBJ2-4,NA,TGTGCCAGCAGCCAAGAGGGAGGAGGGGACATTCAGTACTTC,CASSQEGGGDIQYF
TRBV10-3,NA,TRBJ2-3,NA,TGTGCCATCAGTGGGGGGCCTGGAAATACGCAGTATTTT,CAISGGPGNTQYF
TRBV20-1,TRBD1,TRBJ1-1,NA,TGCAGTGCTGAGGACAGGGGATTGAACACTGAAGCTTTCTTT,CSAEDRGLNTEAFF
TRBV5-1,TRBD2,TRBJ2-1,NA,TGCGCCAGCAGTCTAGCGGTAAACAATGAGCAGTTCTTC,CASSLAVNNEQFF
TRBV4-3,TRBD1,TRBJ2-4,NA,TGCGCCAGCAGCCCGACAGGGTCCAAAAACATTCAGTACTTC,CASSPTGSKNIQYF